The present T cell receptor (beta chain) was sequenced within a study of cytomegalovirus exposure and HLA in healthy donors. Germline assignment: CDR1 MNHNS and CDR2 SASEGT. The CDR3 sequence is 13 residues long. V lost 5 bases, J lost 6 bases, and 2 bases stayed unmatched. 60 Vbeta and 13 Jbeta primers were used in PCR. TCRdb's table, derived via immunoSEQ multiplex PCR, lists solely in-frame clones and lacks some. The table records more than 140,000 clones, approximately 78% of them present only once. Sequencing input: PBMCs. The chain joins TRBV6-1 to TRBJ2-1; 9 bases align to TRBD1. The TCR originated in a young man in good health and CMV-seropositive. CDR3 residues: CASSLDRGNEQFF. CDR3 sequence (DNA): TGTGCCAGCAGTTTGGACAGGGGCAATGAGCAGTTCTTC.